Below, 2 T cell receptor beta chains from the same sample are listed, as sequenced in a study of blood T cell repertoires in COVID-19 (dated by TCRdb to the early 2020s). Libraries came from the immunoSEQ multiplex PCR assay. The immuneACCESS repertoire file appears here via TCRdb, limited to in-frame rearrangements. These files lack a portion of the clones; in checked studies, under half of the deficit traces to unresolved V genes, and the cause of the others is not known. Here the sample has more than 110,000 clones; 75% to 85% occur a single time. In total, the top ten clones hold roughly 4% of the sample. Sample: peripheral blood. The receptors were gathered from a woman aged 80 or over with acute or convalescent COVID-19.

The chain employs TRBV7-2 and TRBJ1-1; D is undetermined. V was clipped by 2 bases and J by 0 bases, with 13 bases between them. This CDR3 region has 16 residues. Germline V gene data show CDR1 as SGHTA and CDR2 as FQGNSA. The CDR3 sequence is CASSLTAENLNTEAFF. Here the CDR3 DNA reads TGTGCCAGCAGCTTAACGGCGGAAAACCTGAACACTGAAGCTTTCTTT.

The J gene is TRBJ2-1, the V gene TRBV4-1, with TRBD1 as a possible D gene (6 bases). V dropped 8 bases and J dropped 7 bases, with 18 bases sitting between them. CDR1 and CDR2 (germline): MGHRA, YSYEKL. The CDR3 is 14 residues long. CDR3 sequence reads: CASHPPGRGNEQFF. In nucleotides, the CDR3 is TGCGCCAGCCATCCTCCGGGAAGGGGGAATGAGCAGTTCTTC.